A selection of T cell receptor beta chains follows, all from one sample in a study of blood T cell repertoires in COVID-19. The data were produced by immunoSEQ multiplex PCR, yet TCRdb's version contains in-frame clones alone and is incomplete. The sample includes 150,000 to 200,000 clones, roughly 80% of them seen just once. The specimen was PBMCs or T cells enriched from blood (not recorded which). The receptor set was obtained from a man aged 50 or older who had recovered from COVID-19. CDR3s include the opening cysteine and the closing phenylalanine or tryptophan. A D gene is named only where the DNA matches it firmly. Clone size is stated in some rows and not others, as once, few, many or a class when expanded.

V gene: TRBV18; clone size: -; J gene: TRBJ2-5; D gene: TRBD1; CDR3 protein: CASSPPPAGGETQYF; CDR3 DNA: TGTGCCAGCTCACCACCGCCGGCAGGGGGAGAGACCCAGTACTTC
V gene: TRBV5-1; clone size: -; J gene: TRBJ2-7; D gene: -; CDR3 protein: CASSDPSVGEQYF; CDR3 DNA: TGCGCCAGCAGCGACCCCAGCGTAGGCGAGCAGTACTTC
V gene: TRBV19; clone size: -; J gene: TRBJ1-2; D gene: TRBD1; CDR3 protein: CATTRGTGRNYGYTF; CDR3 DNA: TGTGCCACTACTCGGGGGACAGGGCGTAACTATGGCTACACCTTC
V gene: TRBV5-5; clone size: -; J gene: TRBJ2-7; D gene: -; CDR3 protein: CASSLAGSLGGEQYF; CDR3 DNA: TGTGCCAGCAGCTTGGCCGGCAGCCTCGGAGGCGAGCAGTACTTC
V gene: TRBV12-3/TRBV12-4; clone size: -; J gene: TRBJ1-6; D gene: -; CDR3 protein: CASRAQSNSPLHF; CDR3 DNA: TGTGCCAGCAGGGCTCAAAGTAATTCACCCCTCCACTTT
V gene: TRBV7-9; clone size: once; J gene: TRBJ2-1; D gene: -; CDR3 protein: CASNPLLTEAYNEQFF; CDR3 DNA: TGTGCCAGCAATCCGTTGTTGACAGAAGCCTACAATGAGCAGTTCTTC
V gene: TRBV3-1/TRBV3-2; clone size: -; J gene: TRBJ1-6; D gene: -; CDR3 protein: CASSLTDSDNSPLHF; CDR3 DNA: TGTGCCAGCAGCCTGACAGATTCGGACAATTCACCCCTCCACTTT
V gene: TRBV7-7; clone size: few; J gene: TRBJ2-5; D gene: -; CDR3 protein: CASSYGGQETQYF; CDR3 DNA: TGTGCTAGCAGCTACGGGGGCCAAGAGACCCAGTACTTC
V gene: TRBV5-1; clone size: -; J gene: TRBJ2-5; D gene: -; CDR3 protein: CASSRGTAKETQYF; CDR3 DNA: TGCGCCAGCAGTAGGGGGACGGCAAAAGAGACCCAGTACTTC
V gene: TRBV10-3; clone size: -; J gene: TRBJ1-1; D gene: TRBD1; CDR3 protein: CAISHGTDDLEAFF; CDR3 DNA: TGTGCCATCAGTCACGGGACAGACGATCTTGAAGCTTTCTTT
V gene: TRBV5-1; clone size: -; J gene: TRBJ1-1; D gene: -; CDR3 protein: CASSPGAGLLNTEAFF; CDR3 DNA: TGCGCCAGCAGCCCCGGAGCAGGGCTTTTGAACACTGAAGCTTTCTTT
V gene: TRBV13; clone size: -; J gene: TRBJ1-2; D gene: -; CDR3 protein: CASSIGVDYGYTF; CDR3 DNA: TGTGCCAGCAGCATCGGGGTGGACTATGGCTACACCTTC
V gene: TRBV5-1; clone size: -; J gene: TRBJ1-3; D gene: -; CDR3 protein: CASSLIDPGRAGNTIYF; CDR3 DNA: TGCGCCAGCAGCTTGATCGATCCGGGGAGAGCTGGAAACACCATATATTTT
V gene: TRBV6-5; clone size: -; J gene: TRBJ1-1; D gene: -; CDR3 protein: CASSTGKGTEAFF; CDR3 DNA: TGTGCCAGCAGTACAGGGAAGGGCACTGAAGCTTTCTTT
V gene: TRBV18; clone size: -; J gene: TRBJ2-7; D gene: -; CDR3 protein: CASSPFTEYYEQYF; CDR3 DNA: TGTGCCAGCTCACCATTTACGGAGTACTACGAGCAGTACTTC
V gene: TRBV5-1; clone size: -; J gene: TRBJ2-7; D gene: TRBD2; CDR3 protein: CASSLAGIAGREQYF; CDR3 DNA: TGCGCCAGCAGCTTGGCCGGTATAGCGGGGCGTGAGCAGTACTTC